This TCR beta chain was retrieved from a study of CD8 T cells in Susac syndrome. The sample holds one count of this clonotype. An amount of RNA that ranged from 0.5 to 1 ug was reverse transcribed with random hexamers. TCRdb redid the calling of the immunoSEQ multiplex PCR reads with MiXCR, one entry per CDR3 protein. The repertoire holds some 260,000 distinct CDR3 sequences, with about 85% as singletons. CDR1 is SGDLS, CDR2 YYNGEE, per germline. V lost 7 bases to trimming and J lost 7 bases, with 9 bases between them. CDR3 length equals 10 residues. V and J are TRBV9 and TRBJ2-7; D remains unclear. The material sequenced was CD8+ T cells from PBMCs. The sequence derives from a human donor with multiple sclerosis. Here the CDR3 reads CASGSREQYF. The DNA for the CDR3 is TGTGCCAGCGGATCGAGGGAGCAGTACTTC.